This entry concerns a single T cell receptor beta chain. Time point of the sample: newly diagnosed GD, antithyroid drugs for less than 3 months. PBMCs provided the RNA from which the TCR library was made. The data are from a study of regulatory T cells in long-lasting Graves disease. Per the germline V gene, CDR1 is ENHRY and CDR2 is SYGVKD. Germline trimming cut 6 bases from V and 6 bases from J; bases unmatched to any gene: 7. The CDR3 contains 15 residues. Both iRepertoire HTBI primers and Arm-PCR of CDR3 regions were used to build the TCR beta libraries. TCRdb ran MiXCR on the multiplex PCR reads and lists one entry per CDR3 protein. The table has a few hundred thousand distinct CDR3 sequences, less than 20% seen once. The sample was also linked to a second study, of T cells in Graves' hyperthyroidism and ophthalmopathy.

The starting material was peripheral blood mononuclear cells (PBMCs), obtained at new diagnosis, from a patient treated with antithyroid drugs. The chain links TRBV10-3 to TRBJ2-1, with 11 bases identical to TRBD2. The source of this sequence is a woman younger than 35 with Graves disease. The DNA for the CDR3 is TGTGCCATCAGCATACTAGCGGGGGCGGGCAATGAGCAGTTCTTC. Protein sequence: CAISILAGAGNEQFF.